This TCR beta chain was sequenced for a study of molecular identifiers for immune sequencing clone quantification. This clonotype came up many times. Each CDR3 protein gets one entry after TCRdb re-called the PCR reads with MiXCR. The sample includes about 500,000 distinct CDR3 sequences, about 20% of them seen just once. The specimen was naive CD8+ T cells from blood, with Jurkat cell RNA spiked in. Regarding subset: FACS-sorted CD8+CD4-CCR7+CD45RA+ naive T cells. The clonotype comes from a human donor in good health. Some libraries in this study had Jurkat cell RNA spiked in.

The CDR3 is CASSLGDSSNEKLFF. In nucleotides, the CDR3 is TGTGCCAGCAGCTTAGGCGACAGCAGTAATGAAAAACTGTTTTTT. The gene calls are TRBV7-9 and TRBJ1-4; possibly TRBD1 for D (5 bases). Germline assignment: CDR1 SEHNR and CDR2 FQNEAQ (reference sequence). The CDR3 loop spans 15 amino acids. Trimming shortened V by 1 base and J by 4 bases, and 10 bases separated the two germline ends.